Presented here are 14 T cell receptor beta chains from one specimen sequenced in a study of shared clonotypes between healthy human individuals. TCRdb keeps only in-frame clones here, not all; method: immunoSEQ multiplex PCR. The repertoire holds some 480,000 clones, with 79% as singletons. Sequencing was carried out using PBMCs. The receptors derive from a woman in her 40s in good health. Some clones in this sample may be carry-over from other donors' samples.

The chain joins TRBV7-2 to TRBJ2-1; 8 nucleotides align to TRBD2. V lost 5 bases and J lost 7; bases outside the gene matches: 10. There are 15 residues in the CDR3. CDR1 is SGHTA, CDR2 FQGNSA, per germline. CDR3 sequence: CASSLSGRDGNEQFF. The CDR3 nucleotides read TGTGCCAGCAGCCTGAGCGGGAGAGATGGGAATGAGCAGTTCTTC.

The V gene is TRBV27, the J gene TRBJ1-2, with 7 bases identical to TRBD1. The germline CDR1 and CDR2 sequences are MNHEY and SMNVEV (reference sequence). V shed 11 bases, J shed 9 bases, and the junction held 12 bases outside the gene matches. This CDR3 is built from 12 residues. Here the CDR3 reads CARCPTGLRYTF. CDR3 DNA sequence: TGTGCCCGGTGTCCGACAGGGCTTCGCTACACCTTC.

The J gene is TRBJ2-2, the V gene TRBV2; no reliable D call. Germline lookup yields CDR1 SNHLY and CDR2 FYNNEI. The ends were cut back, 5 bases at V and 8 bases at J, with 6 bases in the middle. CDR3 length equals 11 residues. CDR3: CASSPWGELFF. As DNA, the CDR3 is TGTGCCAGCAGTCCCTGGGGGGAGCTGTTTTTT. The full variable domain, its missing parts supplied by reference TRBV2 and TRBJ2-2, is EPEVTQTPSHQVTQMGQEVILRCVPISNHLYFYWYRQILGQKVEFLVSFYNNEISEKSEIFDDQFSVERPDGSNFTLKIRSTKLEDSAMYFCASSPWGELFFGEGSRLTVL.

This clone has only a few counts. The chain combines TRBV30 with TRBJ1-2; possibly TRBD1 for D (6 bases). Trimming stripped 2 bases from V and 2 bases from J, with 12 bases between. The CDR3 covers 14 residues. Germline V gene sequence: CDR1 GTSNPN, CDR2 SVGIG (reference sequence). CDR3 nucleotides: TGTGCCTGGAGTAGGGACACCAAGAACTATGGCTACACCTTC. It specifies CAWSRDTKNYGYTF.

CDR3 sequence (DNA): TGTGCCAGCAGTTTCGCGTTAGGGGAAGAGACCCAGTACTTC. Its protein product is CASSFALGEETQYF. The chain combines TRBV28 with TRBJ2-5; a weak D match, TRBD1 (5 bases). Trimming pared 3 bases from V and 3 bases from J, leaving 11 bases between. The CDR3 contains 14 residues. CDR1 and CDR2 from the germline V gene are MDHEN and SYDVKM.

V gene TRBV7-8 combines with J gene TRBJ2-2, with 8 nucleotides matching TRBD1. J was trimmed by 1 base and V by 4 bases; bases with no gene match: 2. Per the germline V gene, CDR1 is SGHVS and CDR2 is FQNEAQ. The CDR3 runs 15 residues. CDR3 protein: CASSYGQGNTGELFF. CDR3 nucleotides: TGTGCCAGCAGCTACGGACAGGGGAACACCGGGGAGCTGTTTTTT.

This sequence joins TRBV7-2 and TRBJ2-7; TRBD2 might be the D (6 bases). CDR3 size: 14 residues. The ends were cut back, 6 bases at V and 5 bases at J, with 17 bases in the middle. Per the germline V gene, CDR1 is SGHTA and CDR2 is FQGNSA. CDR3 protein: CASSSGLTPHEQYF. CDR3 nucleotides: TGTGCCAGCAGTTCGGGACTTACCCCCCACGAGCAGTACTTC. Filled out from reference TRBV7-2 and TRBJ2-7, the complete variable domain reads GAGVSQSPSNKVTEKGKDVELRCDPISGHTALYWYRQSLGQGLEFLIYFQGNSAPDKSGLPSDRFSAERTGGSVSTLTIQRTQQEDSAVYLCASSSGLTPHEQYFGPGTRLTVT.

This clone showed up just a few times. V is TRBV6-1 and J is TRBJ2-1, with TRBD2 matching over 12 bases. The J segment lost 4 bases and the V segment lost 6 bases, leaving 1 base of the junction unmatched. Looked up from germline, CDR1 is MNHNS and CDR2 is SASEGT. This CDR3 comprises 14 residues. The CDR3 is CASRLAGGYNEQFF. Written as DNA, the CDR3 is TGTGCCAGCAGACTAGCGGGAGGATACAATGAGCAGTTCTTC.

As DNA, the CDR3 is TGCGCCAGCAGCCAAGATGCATTGGGGGTCACTGAAGCTTTCTTT. Translated: CASSQDALGVTEAFF. This chain uses TRBV4-3 with TRBJ1-1; TRBD1 might be the D (5 bases). The CDR3 contains 15 residues. Between the trimmed V and J ends, which lost 0 bases and 4 bases, there was a span of 12 bases. Germline values: CDR1 LGHNA, CDR2 YSLEER.

This clone occurred a few times. The chain joins TRBV19 to TRBJ1-1; D might be TRBD1 (5 bases). This CDR3 is built from 14 residues. The V end was cut by 3 bases, the J end by 4 bases, with 12 bases between. Germline V gene lookup returns CDR1 LNHDA and CDR2 SQIVND (reference sequence). The CDR3 sequence: CASSIPGMSTEAFF. The CDR3 nucleotides are TGTGCCAGTAGTATCCCAGGGATGAGCACTGAAGCTTTCTTT. The entire variable domain, with the rest obtained from reference TRBV19 and TRBJ1-1, is as follows: DGGITQSPKYLFRKEGQNVTLSCEQNLNHDAMYWYRQDPGQGLRLIYYSQIVNDFQKGDIAEGYSVSREKKESFPLTVTSAQKNPTAFYLCASSIPGMSTEAFFGQGTRLTVV.

This clone was observed a few times. J is TRBJ2-2 and V is TRBV6-1; perhaps TRBD1 as D (6 bases). V shed 6 bases and J shed 7 bases, with 15 bases lying between them. The CDR3 length is 14 residues. Per the germline V gene, CDR1 is MNHNS and CDR2 is SASEGT. Here the CDR3 reads CASRGTWMIGELFF. In DNA form, the CDR3 reads TGTGCCAGCAGGGGGACATGGATGATCGGGGAGCTGTTTTTT.

The V call is TRBV7-2, the J call TRBJ2-5; 10 bases agree with TRBD2. The germline CDR1 and CDR2 sequences are SGHTA and FQGNSA. The CDR3 has 17 amino acids. Trimming removed 2 bases from V and 5 bases from J; junction bases left unmatched: 11. This CDR3 reads CASSLQAIKREGETQYF. CDR3 DNA sequence: TGTGCCAGCAGCTTACAGGCGATAAAGCGGGAGGGGGAGACCCAGTACTTC.

This clone was observed once. The chain is built from TRBV28 and TRBJ2-1; 8 bases align to TRBD2. Germline CDR1 and CDR2: MDHEN and SYDVKM. Trimming took 5 bases from V and 0 from J; bases not matched to a gene: 6. The CDR3 sequence is 16 residues long. CDR3 amino acids: CASSRPGTSSYNEQFF. In DNA form, the CDR3 reads TGTGCCAGCAGTCGACCAGGGACTAGCTCCTACAATGAGCAGTTCTTC.

The CDR3 reads CAISESGTVGTEAFF. The CDR3 DNA reads TGTGCCATCAGTGAGTCCGGGACAGTCGGCACTGAAGCTTTCTTT. The chain employs TRBV10-3 and TRBJ1-1, with TRBD1 matching 7 bases. Germline V lookup: CDR1 ENHRY, CDR2 SYGVKD. V shed 0 bases, J shed 4 bases, and the junction held 5 bases outside the gene matches. The CDR3 is 15 residues long.